Shown below are 25 T cell receptor beta chains from a single sample sequenced in a study of cytomegalovirus exposure and HLA in healthy donors. The PCR ran on 60 Vbeta and 13 Jbeta primers. Sequenced by immunoSEQ multiplex PCR; TCRdb stores in-frame clones only, minus some. The sample shows about 130,000 clones, around 8.5% of them seen only once. The sample taken for sequencing was PBMCs. These receptor sequences come from a middle-aged man in good health and CMV-seronegative.

This chain uses TRBV6-5 with TRBJ1-2, with TRBD1 matching over 11 bases. Germline V gene lookup returns CDR1 MNHEY and CDR2 SVGAGI. The CDR3 loop spans 15 amino acids. V shed 2 bases, J shed 4 bases, and the junction held 3 bases outside the gene matches. CDR3 sequence (DNA): TGTGCCAGCAGTTACCTGGGACAGGGGGTCTATGGCTACACCTTC. Protein sequence: CASSYLGQGVYGYTF.

This chain joins TRBV5-1 and TRBJ1-6, with TRBD1 identical over 7 bases. The CDR3 covers 13 residues. Germline V gives CDR1 SGHRS, CDR2 YFSETQ. The junction had 9 bases not matched to a gene; V was cut back by 4 bases and J by 14 bases. The CDR3 reads CASSRQGSPSLHF. CDR3 nucleotides: TGCGCCAGCAGCCGACAGGGATCCCCGTCCCTCCACTTT.

The chain employs TRBV14 and TRBJ2-4; a weak D match, TRBD1 (6 bases). CDR1 is SGHDN, CDR2 FVKESK, per germline. The CDR3 covers 15 residues. Trimming took 3 bases from V and 2 from J, leaving 11 bases between them. Written as DNA, the CDR3 is TGTGCCAGCAGCCAGAGGACAGCTACCAAAAACATTCAGTACTTC. Translation gives CASSQRTATKNIQYF.

This clone has a handful of counts. The chain uses TRBV6-6 and TRBJ1-5, with 7 bases matching TRBD1. Germline loops: CDR1 MNHNY, CDR2 SVGAGI (reference sequence). This CDR3 contains 15 residues. Unmatched junction bases numbered 10, after V lost 6 bases and J lost 5 bases. The CDR3 region is CASSPGQVLDQPQHF. The DNA for the CDR3 is TGTGCCAGCAGCCCCGGACAGGTTTTGGATCAGCCCCAGCATTTT.

This clone turned up a few times. The CDR3 DNA sequence: TGCGCCAGCAGCGTGGGACAGGGCGGAAACACCATATATTTT. It is translated as CASSVGQGGNTIYF. The J gene is TRBJ1-3, the V gene TRBV5-1, with 9 bases aligning to TRBD1. CDR3 size: 14 residues. V gave up 4 bases and J gave up 4 bases; unmatched junction bases: 3. Germline-derived CDR1 and CDR2 are SGHRS and YFSETQ.

This clone showed up just a few times. V gene TRBV19 combines with J gene TRBJ1-1, with TRBD1 matching over 7 bases. The V segment lost 6 bases and the J segment 0 bases; nucleotides outside the gene matches: 7. The CDR3 spans 15 residues. Germline V gene lookup returns CDR1 LNHDA and CDR2 SQIVND (reference sequence). For the CDR3, the DNA is TGTGCCAGTAGCCAAGGGGGCTCGATGAACACTGAAGCTTTCTTT. Translation gives CASSQGGSMNTEAFF.

This clone was seen many times. In the same sample, other DNA sequences code for this CDR3. V and J are TRBV5-6 and TRBJ1-2, with TRBD1 as a possible D gene (5 bases). Germline-derived CDR1 and CDR2 are SGHDT and YYEEEE. V lost 8 bases and J lost 8, with 13 bases in between. The CDR3 is 11 residues long. This CDR3 is CARRRGYGYTF. The CDR3 nucleotides are TGTGCCAGAAGACGGGGGTACGGCTACACCTTC.

The chain joins TRBV7-6 to TRBJ1-2, with 7 positions matching TRBD1. Germline lookup yields CDR1 SGHVS and CDR2 FNYEAQ. J gave up 5 bases and V 4 bases, and 4 bases lay outside the gene matches. This CDR3 is built from 13 residues. The CDR3 DNA follows: TGTGCCAGCAGCTCCGGGACAGTATATGGCTACACCTTC. It yields the protein CASSSGTVYGYTF.

This clone was seen a few times. The chain has TRBV7-7 and TRBJ2-1; D might be TRBD1 (6 bases). V gave up 5 bases and J gave up 8 bases, with 13 bases separating them. The CDR3 length is 13 residues. Per the germline V gene, CDR1 is SSHAT and CDR2 is FNYEAQ (reference sequence). CDR3 nucleotides: TGTGCCAGCAGCGCCCGGGCAGGGGATGAGCAGTTCTTC. This codes for CASSARAGDEQFF.

The chain recombines TRBV5-5 with TRBJ1-5, with TRBD1 matching 7 bases. The junction had 1 base not matched to a gene; V was cut back by 0 bases and J by 4 bases. This CDR3 region has 14 residues. Germline CDR1 SGHKS, CDR2 YYEKEE (reference sequence). Here the CDR3 reads CASSLGDRNQPQHF. The CDR3 DNA reads as TGTGCCAGCAGCTTGGGGGACAGAAATCAGCCCCAGCATTTT.

This clone appeared a few times. The chain uses TRBV7-3 and TRBJ2-1, with TRBD2 matching over 9 bases. This CDR3 region has 16 residues. CDR1 is SGHTA and CDR2 is FQGTGA in the germline V gene. J was trimmed by 1 base and V by 2 bases; bases with no gene match: 3. CDR3 amino acids: CASSLAGGPSYNEQFF. For the CDR3, the DNA is TGTGCCAGCAGCTTAGCGGGGGGGCCTTCCTACAATGAGCAGTTCTTC.

This clone was picked up a small number of times. The rearrangement joins TRBV15 to TRBJ2-1; 9 bases align to TRBD2. The length of the CDR3 is 16 residues. Germline V CDR1 and CDR2: LNHNV, YYDKDF (reference sequence). J lost 7 bases, V lost 5 bases, and 12 bases had no gene match. The CDR3 sequence: CATSRNSGGIINEQFF. The CDR3 coding sequence is TGTGCCACCAGCCGAAACAGCGGGGGGATTATTAATGAGCAGTTCTTC.

The table lists this clone with a few counts. The chain couples TRBV7-9 to TRBJ1-1; 8 bases agree with TRBD1. CDR3 length equals 13 residues. Germline V gene data show CDR1 as SEHNR and CDR2 as FQNEAQ (reference sequence). V was clipped by 4 bases and J by 11 bases; unmatched bases: 9. CDR3 loop: CASSSPDRAVAFF. CDR3 nucleotides: TGTGCCAGCAGCTCCCCGGACAGGGCCGTTGCTTTCTTT.

The V gene is TRBV4-2, the J gene TRBJ2-3, with 10 positions matching TRBD2. CDR3 length equals 17 residues. CDR1 is LGHNA, CDR2 YNFKEQ, per germline. Trimming at V came to 0 bases and at J to 0 bases, leaving 3 bases not matched to a gene. The CDR3 loop is CASSQDLAGASTDTQYF. The CDR3 nucleotides read TGTGCCAGCAGCCAAGATCTAGCGGGGGCTAGCACAGATACGCAGTATTTT.

This chain uses TRBV27 with TRBJ2-1; TRBD2 matches 9 bases. CDR1 is MNHEY, CDR2 SMNVEV, per germline (reference sequence). This CDR3 contains 14 residues. The trim removed 5 bases at V and 5 bases at J, leaving 4 bases unmatched. The CDR3 sequence is CASSVVAGDNEQFF. The CDR3 DNA is TGTGCCAGCAGTGTGGTAGCGGGGGACAATGAGCAGTTCTTC.

The V call is TRBV5-6, the J call TRBJ2-1; no firm D call. With 2 bases removed from V and 8 bases from J, the gap between germline ends came to 5 bases. This CDR3 contains 11 residues. CDR1 and CDR2 from the germline V gene are SGHDT and YYEEEE. The CDR3 is CASSLIYEQFF. CDR3 DNA: TGTGCCAGCAGCTTAATCTATGAGCAGTTCTTC.

This clone was found a few times. V and J are TRBV7-8 and TRBJ2-5; the D gene is possibly TRBD2 (7 bases). Trimming left V 2 bases short and J 2 bases short, with 15 bases between. The CDR3 covers 16 residues. Germline CDR1 and CDR2: SGHVS and FQNEAQ. The CDR3 nucleotides read TGTGCCAGCAGCTTATCCCGGGGGGCCCTTCAAGAGACCCAGTACTTC. It is translated as CASSLSRGALQETQYF.

This clone was observed a handful of times. CDR3: CASSLGRGGLETQYF. DNA of the CDR3: TGTGCCAGCAGCTTAGGGAGGGGAGGGTTAGAGACCCAGTACTTC. V is TRBV7-6 and J is TRBJ2-5; 7 positions agree with TRBD2. This CDR3 has 15 residues. Looked up from germline, CDR1 is SGHVS and CDR2 is FNYEAQ. Trimming removed 1 base from V and 4 bases from J; junction bases left unmatched: 6. The full variable domain, in which reference TRBV7-6 and TRBJ2-5 provide the parts outside the CDR3, is GAGVSQSPRYKVTKRGQDVALRCDPISGHVSLYWYRQALGQGPEFLTYFNYEAQQDKSGLPNDRFSAERPEGSISTLTIQRTEQRDSAMYRCASSLGRGGLETQYFGPGTRLLVL.

V gene TRBV4-3 combines with J gene TRBJ2-7; 9 bases are shared with TRBD1. In germline, CDR1 is LGHNA, CDR2 YSLEER. The J segment lost 3 bases and the V segment lost 1 base, leaving 10 bases of the junction unmatched. The CDR3 covers 17 residues. CDR3 sequence (DNA): TGCGCCAGCAGCCAAGGAGCGCCCGGGACAGGGTTCTACGAGCAGTACTTC. This translates into CASSQGAPGTGFYEQYF.

This chain connects TRBV27 to TRBJ2-7, with D perhaps matching TRBD2 (6 bases). V dropped 6 bases and J dropped 1 base, with 16 bases sitting between them. Germline V gene lookup returns CDR1 MNHEY and CDR2 SMNVEV (reference sequence). The length of the CDR3 is 15 residues. CDR3 nucleotides: TGTGCCAGCAGCCCGAGCGGGTGGCCTTCCTACGAGCAGTACTTC. Protein sequence: CASSPSGWPSYEQYF.

This clone was counted only a few times. The gene calls are TRBV27 and TRBJ1-3, with D possibly matching TRBD1 (5 bases). The germline V and J ends were trimmed by 7 bases and 0 bases, with 13 bases remaining between them. Germline V gives CDR1 MNHEY, CDR2 SMNVEV (reference sequence). CDR3 length equals 15 residues. The CDR3 here is CASKGRVSSGNTIYF. The CDR3, as DNA: TGTGCCAGCAAAGGCAGGGTGAGCTCTGGAAACACCATATATTTT.

V usage is TRBV27 and J usage is TRBJ2-3; TRBD2 aligns across 15 bases. The CDR3 is 19 residues long. Germline CDR1 is MNHEY and CDR2 is SMNVEV (reference sequence). With V trimmed by 4 bases and J by 0 bases, 8 bases remained unmatched. The CDR3 spells CASSYIWTSGGASTDTQYF. The CDR3 DNA sequence: TGTGCCAGCAGTTACATTTGGACTAGCGGGGGGGCGAGCACAGATACGCAGTATTTT.

The gene calls are TRBV19 and TRBJ2-1; weak D call: TRBD1 (6 bases). The CDR3 is 14 amino acids. Germline CDR1 is LNHDA and CDR2 is SQIVND (reference sequence). V lost 7 bases to trimming and J lost 4 bases, with 14 bases between them. The CDR3 DNA reads TGTGCCAGTAACCATGGGGGCCCGTACAATGAGCAGTTCTTC. Translating it yields CASNHGGPYNEQFF.

The rearrangement uses TRBV5-1 and TRBJ2-4, with TRBD2 matching 11 bases. The CDR3 contains 16 residues. CDR1 is SGHRS, CDR2 YFSETQ, per germline. The V gene end was trimmed by 3 bases and the J gene end by 9 bases; junction bases not matched to a gene: 11. CDR3 sequence (DNA): TGCGCCAGCAGCTCCTATGCTAGCGGGGGGCCCCCCATTCAGTACTTC. Amino acids: CASSSYASGGPPIQYF.

Of note for this clone: Germline and junction disagree at one end, which may indicate a read error. The sample carries other DNA sequences with the same CDR3. The rearrangement joins TRBV25-1 to TRBJ2-7; D is possibly TRBD1 (6 bases). CDR1 MGHDK and CDR2 SYGVNS come from the germline V gene. This CDR3 is built from 15 residues. The CDR3 DNA is TGCGCCAGCAGTGAAATAGGGGGACGGGGCCACGAGCAGTACTTC. It encodes CASSEIGGRGHEQYF.